The 29 T cell receptor beta chains below were found in one sample sequenced in a study of technical replicates of blood from a handful of donors. Assay: immunoSEQ multiplex PCR; the TCRdb copy retains only in-frame clones and omits some. The sample lists 75,000 to 90,000 clones; approximately 93% were seen once. Material: T cells isolated from PBMCs. The receptors originated from a human donor in good health.

This chain joins TRBV6-4 and TRBJ1-1; 9 bases are a match to TRBD1. Germline CDR1 MRHNA, CDR2 SNTAGT. Trimming cost V 6 bases and J 11 bases; bases outside gene matches: 10. The length of the CDR3 is 13 residues. The CDR3 coding sequence is TGTGCCAGCAGATTAAATGGACAGGGGATCGCTTTCTTT. It codes for CASRLNGQGIAFF.

The V call is TRBV5-1, the J call TRBJ2-6; D not resolved. Between the trimmed V and J ends, which lost 3 bases and 1 base, there was a span of 8 bases. The CDR3 sequence is 15 residues long. Germline V lookup: CDR1 SGHRS, CDR2 YFSETQ. CDR3: CASSSPSSGANVLTF. In nucleotides, the CDR3 is TGCGCCAGCAGCTCCCCCAGTTCTGGGGCCAACGTCCTGACTTTC.

The chain links TRBV4-1 to TRBJ2-7; 10 nucleotides line up with TRBD1. Per germline, CDR1 MGHRA and CDR2 YSYEKL. The CDR3 is made up of 14 amino acids. Unmatched junction bases numbered 7, after V lost 6 bases and J lost 5 bases. The CDR3 loop is CASSKTGGADEQYF. The DNA for the CDR3 is TGCGCCAGCAGTAAGACAGGGGGCGCGGACGAGCAGTACTTC.

This clone was seen a single time. This chain uses TRBV4-3 with TRBJ2-7; 7 nucleotides agree with TRBD2. V lost 1 base, J lost 3 bases, and 0 bases stayed unmatched. The germline V gene has CDR1 LGHNA and CDR2 YSLEER. CDR3 length: 13 amino acids. The CDR3 here is CASSQGGGYEQYF. CDR3 coding DNA: TGCGCCAGCAGCCAAGGGGGGGGCTACGAGCAGTACTTC.

V is TRBV19 and J is TRBJ2-5, with D tentatively TRBD2 (6 bases). CDR1 and CDR2 from the germline V gene are LNHDA and SQIVND (reference sequence). Between the trimmed V and J ends, which lost 1 base and 2 bases, there was a span of 20 bases. The length of the CDR3 is 18 residues. CDR3 coding DNA: TGTGCCAGTAGTATAGTAAAGGGACTGACGATGTTACAAGAGACCCAGTACTTC. It translates to CASSIVKGLTMLQETQYF. The full variable domain, in which reference TRBV19 and TRBJ2-5 provide the parts outside the CDR3, is DGGITQSPKYLFRKEGQNVTLSCEQNLNHDAMYWYRQDPGQGLRLIYYSQIVNDFQKGDIAEGYSVSREKKESFPLTVTSAQKNPTAFYLCASSIVKGLTMLQETQYFGPGTRLLVL.

The V gene is TRBV15, the J gene TRBJ1-2, with 7 bases aligning to TRBD1. J gave up 7 bases and V 6 bases, and 11 bases lay outside the gene matches. The CDR3 runs to 14 residues. Per the germline V gene, CDR1 is LNHNV and CDR2 is YYDKDF (reference sequence). The CDR3 bases are TGTGCCACCAGAGTGGGACAGAATCTAGTTGGCTACACCTTC. Translation: CATRVGQNLVGYTF.

A single count supports this clone. The DNA of the CDR3 is TGTGCCAGCTGCGGGAGAATCTGCTCTGAGCAGTTCTTC. The encoded protein is CASCGRICSEQFF. The chain employs TRBV6-5 and TRBJ2-1; 7 nucleotides agree with TRBD2. With V trimmed by 8 bases and J by 9 bases, 10 bases remained unmatched. This CDR3 has 13 amino acids. Germline V gene lookup returns CDR1 MNHEY and CDR2 SVGAGI.

This chain links TRBV5-6 with TRBJ1-2, with D hard to call. The CDR3 totals 13 residues. The germline V gene has CDR1 SGHDT and CDR2 YYEEEE. V lost 4 bases and J 2 bases, leaving 9 bases between the germline ends. For the CDR3, the DNA is TGTGCCAGCAGCCCGGGGTTCAACTATGGCTACACCTTC. Protein: CASSPGFNYGYTF.

The rearrangement uses TRBV15 and TRBJ2-7, with 8 bases fitting TRBD1. The CDR3 has 15 residues. Trimming removed 8 bases from V and 1 base from J; junction bases left unmatched: 10. Germline lookup yields CDR1 LNHNV and CDR2 YYDKDF (reference sequence). The CDR3 region is CATGGRTGRSYEQYF. CDR3 in DNA: TGTGCCACCGGGGGCAGGACAGGGAGATCCTACGAGCAGTACTTC.

The chain couples TRBV9 to TRBJ1-1; 9 nucleotides agree with TRBD1. CDR3 length: 16 amino acids. CDR1 is SGDLS, CDR2 YYNGEE, per germline. Trimming cost V 2 bases and J 6 bases; bases outside gene matches: 11. CDR3 sequence reads: CASSVHYSGQGPEAFF. The CDR3 DNA is TGTGCCAGCAGCGTCCACTATTCGGGACAGGGCCCTGAAGCTTTCTTT.

This clone appeared a few times. V usage is TRBV10-3 and J usage is TRBJ2-7, with 9 positions matching TRBD1. The CDR3 has 15 residues. CDR1 and CDR2 from the germline V gene are ENHRY and SYGVKD. Trimming removed 9 bases from V and 2 bases from J; junction bases left unmatched: 11. In nucleotides, the CDR3 is TGTGCCATAGGGGACCGGGACAGGGCTGCCTACGAGCAGTACTTC. As protein: CAIGDRDRAAYEQYF.

The chain uses TRBV7-9 and TRBJ1-2; D might be TRBD1 (6 bases). Trimming cost V 6 bases and J 7 bases, with 24 bases left between them. This CDR3 has 16 residues. The germline CDR1 and CDR2 sequences are SEHNR and FQNEAQ (reference sequence). CDR3 sequence: CASSRRLGGAPTGYTF. CDR3 coding DNA: TGTGCCAGCAGTAGAAGACTGGGGGGGGCCCCGACTGGCTACACCTTC.

The gene calls are TRBV11-3 and TRBJ1-1; no firm D call. Trimming shortened V by 3 bases and J by 6 bases, and 11 bases separated the two germline ends. CDR1 and CDR2 from the germline V gene are SGHNT and YENEEA. The CDR3 is made up of 13 amino acids. The CDR3 protein is CASSLGERAEAFF. DNA of the CDR3: TGTGCCAGCAGCTTGGGTGAACGGGCTGAAGCTTTCTTT.

V gene TRBV4-3 combines with J gene TRBJ2-1; D is possibly TRBD1 (6 bases). Trimming removed 0 bases from V and 6 bases from J, with 9 bases in between. Germline V gene sequence: CDR1 LGHNA, CDR2 YSLEER. CDR3 length: 14 residues. The CDR3 DNA is TGCGCCAGCAGCCAAGAATCAGGGGCCAATGAGCAGTTCTTC. Its translation: CASSQESGANEQFF.

This clone was picked up one time. V is TRBV9 and J is TRBJ2-7, with 10 bases identical to TRBD1. This CDR3 comprises 16 residues. With V trimmed by 0 bases and J by 0 bases, 3 bases remained unmatched. The V gene's germline CDR1 is SGDLS and CDR2 YYNGEE. CDR3 sequence: CASSVAGQGSSYEQYF. The CDR3 bases are TGTGCCAGCAGCGTAGCGGGACAGGGGTCCTCCTACGAGCAGTACTTC.

V is TRBV11-3 and J is TRBJ2-7; D gene uncertain. CDR1 and CDR2 (germline): SGHNT, YENEEA. Trimming left V 1 base short and J 3 bases short, with 7 bases between. The CDR3 runs 13 residues. The CDR3 loop is CASSLGQDYEQYF. In DNA, the CDR3 is TGTGCCAGCAGCTTAGGCCAGGACTACGAGCAGTACTTC.

The rearrangement joins TRBV7-9 to TRBJ2-1; D might be TRBD1 (5 bases). V was shortened by 1 base and J by 3 bases, with 7 bases between the two germline ends. The CDR3 covers 14 residues. Germline assignment: CDR1 SEHNR and CDR2 FQNEAQ (reference sequence). The CDR3 bases are TGTGCCAGCAGCTTAGGGGGCATCTACAATGAGCAGTTCTTC. This gives the protein CASSLGGIYNEQFF.

The rearrangement links TRBV6-1 to TRBJ2-7, with D unclear. CDR3 length: 10 amino acids. The germline V and J ends were trimmed by 6 bases and 6 bases, with 6 bases remaining between them. Germline CDR1 is MNHNS and CDR2 is SASEGT. This CDR3 reads CASSRLEQYF. For the CDR3, the DNA is TGTGCCAGCAGCAGGCTCGAGCAGTACTTC.

This chain connects TRBV7-9 to TRBJ1-2, with TRBD1 matching over 10 bases. Germline CDR1 is SEHNR and CDR2 is FQNEAQ (reference sequence). The V and J ends lost 5 bases and 7 bases, in that order; junction bases with no gene match: 7. CDR3 size: 14 residues. The CDR3 nucleotides read TGTGCCAGCAGCGACGACAGGGGGCTTGGTGGCTACACCTTC. Amino acid sequence: CASSDDRGLGGYTF.

The V and J genes are TRBV2 and TRBJ2-3; 7 positions match TRBD2. The CDR3 extends over 15 amino acids. Germline V gene lookup returns CDR1 SNHLY and CDR2 FYNNEI. After removal of 7 bases from V and 1 base from J, the junction contained 8 bases not matched to a gene. CDR3 DNA: TGTGCCAGCACGTTCCCTAGCGGAGGCACAGATACGCAGTATTTT. It encodes CASTFPSGGTDTQYF.

The rearrangement joins TRBV5-1 to TRBJ1-1, with D perhaps matching TRBD1 (5 bases). CDR1 and CDR2 (germline): SGHRS, YFSETQ. The CDR3 runs 13 residues. Trimming took 4 bases from V and 6 from J, leaving 13 bases between them. The CDR3 coding sequence is TGCGCCAGCAGCAAGACAGAGACCCCTGAAGCTTTCTTT. As protein: CASSKTETPEAFF.

The V and J genes are TRBV6-5 and TRBJ2-1, with 8 bases fitting TRBD2. The CDR3 is 15 amino acids. The trim removed 5 bases at V and 6 bases at J, leaving 9 bases unmatched. Germline V CDR1 and CDR2: MNHEY, SVGAGI. The CDR3 sequence is CASSRYLAGINEQFF. CDR3 in DNA: TGTGCCAGCAGTAGATATTTAGCGGGAATCAATGAGCAGTTCTTC.

The chain uses TRBV7-9 and TRBJ1-2, with 10 bases identical to TRBD1. V was clipped by 1 base and J by 8 bases; unmatched bases: 7. The length of the CDR3 is 15 residues. Germline V lookup: CDR1 SEHNR, CDR2 FQNEAQ (reference sequence). CDR3 region: CASSLVRQGAGGYTF. CDR3 coding DNA: TGTGCCAGCAGCTTAGTGAGACAGGGGGCTGGAGGCTACACCTTC. Combining the CDR3 with reference TRBV7-9 and TRBJ1-2 gives the whole variable domain DTGVSQNPRHKITKRGQNVTFRCDPISEHNRLYWYRQTLGQGPEFLTYFQNEAQLEKSRLLSDRFSAERPKGSFSTLEIQRTEQGDSAMYLCASSLVRQGAGGYTFGSGTRLTVV.

A single count supports this clone. The rearrangement uses TRBV7-3 and TRBJ2-2; TRBD2 matches 12 bases. Germline CDR1 SGHTA, CDR2 FQGTGA. Germline trimming cut 5 bases from V and 8 bases from J; bases unmatched to any gene: 6. The CDR3 is 15 amino acids. As DNA, the CDR3 is TGTGCCAGCAGCCCTCTAGCGGGAGGGGGTGGGGAGCTGTTTTTT. This codes for CASSPLAGGGGELFF.

The chain carries TRBV10-3 and TRBJ1-1; tentatively, D is TRBD1 (5 bases). This CDR3 has 17 residues. V was cut by 4 bases and J by 5 bases, with 23 bases left in between. Germline values: CDR1 ENHRY, CDR2 SYGVKD. The CDR3 bases are TGTGCCATCAGTGCTCGGTCCGGGGCGGTGGGGAGGACTGAAGCTTTCTTT. This translates into CAISARSGAVGRTEAFF.

The J gene is TRBJ1-2, the V gene TRBV11-2; tentatively, D is TRBD1 (6 bases). This CDR3 contains 18 residues. CDR1 is SGHAT, CDR2 FQNNGV, per germline. V was cut by 5 bases and J by 0 bases, with 22 bases left in between. The CDR3 reads CASSPNELYRVTNYGYTF. The CDR3, as DNA: TGTGCCAGCAGCCCAAACGAACTATACAGGGTCACTAACTATGGCTACACCTTC.

The genes are TRBV27 and TRBJ2-1; the D is unclear. Trimming cost V 6 bases and J 0 bases, with 9 bases left between them. Germline V CDR1 and CDR2: MNHEY, SMNVEV (reference sequence). CDR3 length equals 14 residues. The CDR3: CASSPIGSYNEQFF. For the CDR3, the DNA is TGTGCCAGCAGCCCGATCGGCTCCTACAATGAGCAGTTCTTC.

This clone is a singleton in its sample. The chain is built from TRBV10-3 and TRBJ1-5, with TRBD1 identical over 7 bases. The V segment lost 5 bases and the J segment 2 bases; nucleotides outside the gene matches: 3. Germline assignment: CDR1 ENHRY and CDR2 SYGVKD. This CDR3 region has 14 residues. The CDR3 coding sequence is TGTGCCATCAGTACTCAGGGGGGCAATCAGCCCCAGCATTTT. Translated, it gives CAISTQGGNQPQHF.

V and J are TRBV9 and TRBJ2-5; 9 nucleotides align to TRBD1. The length of the CDR3 is 14 residues. CDR1 is SGDLS and CDR2 is YYNGEE in the germline V gene. After removal of 3 bases from V and 5 bases from J, the junction contained 5 bases not matched to a gene. The CDR3 DNA reads as TGTGCCAGCAGCGAACAGGGGGCGATGGAGACCCAGTACTTC. Encoded protein: CASSEQGAMETQYF.